The 26 T cell receptor beta chains presented below share a single source sample, sequenced in a study of shared clonotypes between healthy human individuals. TCRdb's table, derived via immunoSEQ multiplex PCR, lists solely in-frame clones and lacks some. The sample holds some 2,100,000 clones, around 95% seen once. The sequenced sample was naive CD4+ T cells sorted from blood. The subset denotes: CD45RA+ positively selected. Receptors originate from a man between 18 and 35 years old in good health.

CDR3 DNA sequence: TGTGCCTGGAGTATAACTAGCGGGGGGGGCAATGAGCAGTTCTTC. Its translation is CAWSITSGGGNEQFF. The V call is TRBV30, the J call TRBJ2-1, with 13 positions matching TRBD2. The CDR3 extends over 15 amino acids. Losses at the gene ends were 2 bases for V and 6 bases for J; bases not matched to a gene: 4. Germline CDR1 is GTSNPN and CDR2 is SVGIG (reference sequence).

The chain employs TRBV18 and TRBJ1-1; D may be TRBD1 (5 bases). The germline V gene encodes CDR1 KGHSH and CDR2 LQKENI. This CDR3 has 16 amino acids. V was pared by 1 base and J by 2 bases, with 14 bases between. DNA for the CDR3: TGTGCCAGCTCACCACAGGACACTCGTACTAACACTGAAGCTTTCTTT. This encodes CASSPQDTRTNTEAFF.

This clone was recorded once. This chain links TRBV2 with TRBJ2-1; 7 bases are a match to TRBD2. This CDR3 comprises 12 residues. CDR1 is SNHLY, CDR2 FYNNEI, per germline. Trimming cost V 6 bases and J 10 bases; bases outside gene matches: 6. Here the CDR3 reads CASRVSGNEQFF. The CDR3 DNA reads as TGTGCCAGCAGGGTGAGCGGGAACGAGCAGTTCTTC.

The rearrangement joins TRBV19 to TRBJ1-4, with 7 bases aligning to TRBD1. Trimming removed 5 bases from V and 2 bases from J; junction bases left unmatched: 5. CDR1 and CDR2 from the germline V gene are LNHDA and SQIVND (reference sequence). The CDR3 loop spans 15 amino acids. CDR3 sequence (DNA): TGTGCCAGTAGTCCCGGGACAGTCACTAATGAAAAACTGTTTTTT. This sequence encodes CASSPGTVTNEKLFF.

The CDR3 coding sequence is TGTGCCAGCAGCCCGGAGGGGGTCGGCGCCTACGAGCAGTACTTC. Translated: CASSPEGVGAYEQYF. This chain links TRBV7-3 with TRBJ2-7; possibly TRBD1 or TRBD2 for D (6 bases each). The CDR3 consists of 15 residues. V lost 5 bases and J lost 2, with 16 bases in between. The V gene's germline CDR1 is SGHTA and CDR2 FQGTGA.

The chain combines TRBV6-1 with TRBJ1-5; a weak D match, TRBD1 (5 bases). The CDR3 contains 13 residues. The germline V gene has CDR1 MNHNS and CDR2 SASEGT. Trimming removed 6 bases from V and 4 bases from J, with 10 bases in between. CDR3 DNA sequence: TGTGCCAGCAGGGACACCAGGAATCAGCCCCAGCATTTT. Amino acids: CASRDTRNQPQHF.

CDR3 residues: CASSRDSGRLEGGTDTQYF. The CDR3 DNA sequence: TGCGCCAGCAGCCGCGACTCCGGACGGCTCGAGGGGGGGACAGATACGCAGTATTTT. The V call is TRBV5-1, the J call TRBJ2-3, with a weak D call TRBD2 (7 bases). From germline, CDR1 is SGHRS and CDR2 YFSETQ. The V and J ends lost 4 bases and 3 bases respectively, with 27 bases between them. The CDR3 has 19 amino acids.

The rearrangement links TRBV6-6 to TRBJ2-5; TRBD1 aligns across 10 bases. Trimming at V came to 6 bases and at J to 5 bases, leaving 6 bases not matched to a gene. This CDR3 spans 14 amino acids. CDR1 MNHNY and CDR2 SVGAGI come from the germline V gene (reference sequence). CDR3 DNA sequence: TGTGCCAGCAGGCCGACAGGGGGCTGGGAGACCCAGTACTTC. It is translated as CASRPTGGWETQYF.

The rearrangement uses TRBV7-3 and TRBJ2-3, with 7 bases matching TRBD2. CDR3 length: 16 amino acids. V was pared by 1 base and J by 5 bases, with 9 bases of the junction left unmatched. Germline loops: CDR1 SGHTA, CDR2 FQGTGA. The CDR3 region is CASSLIGLAAQDTQYF. The CDR3 bases are TGTGCCAGCAGCTTAATAGGGCTAGCGGCACAAGATACGCAGTATTTT. Complete variable domain (other parts from reference TRBV7-3 and TRBJ2-3): GAGVSQTPSNKVTEKGKYVELRCDPISGHTALYWYRQSLGQGPEFLIYFQGTGAADDSGLPNDRFFAVRPEGSVSTLKIQRTERGDSAVYLCASSLIGLAAQDTQYFGPGTRLTVL.

Remarks on this clone: At one boundary the junction diverges from the germline segment, which might be a read error. The chain joins TRBV19 to TRBJ2-7; 7 nucleotides line up with TRBD1. Looked up from germline, CDR1 is LNHDA and CDR2 is SQIVND (reference sequence). The CDR3 covers 14 residues. The CDR3 nucleotides read TGTGCCAGTAGTTTAGACAGGGTCCCCTACGAGCAGTACTTC. Translated, it gives CASSLDRVPYEQYF.

Concerning this clone: The sample contains more than one DNA sequence encoding this CDR3. J is TRBJ2-7 and V is TRBV18; perhaps TRBD1 as D (6 bases). Trimming took 0 bases from V and 4 from J, leaving 13 bases between them. The CDR3 has 15 amino acids. The germline gives CDR1 KGHSH, CDR2 LQKENI. The CDR3 DNA is TGTGCCAGCTCACCACCCGGCAGGGGAAGTTACGAGCAGTACTTC. It specifies CASSPPGRGSYEQYF.

For this clone: This same CDR3 is encoded by further DNA sequences in the sample. The rearrangement joins TRBV18 to TRBJ1-1, with D uncertain. Trimming stripped 0 bases from V and 0 bases from J, with 8 bases between. CDR3 size: 15 residues. Germline CDR1 and CDR2: KGHSH and LQKENI. In nucleotides, the CDR3 is TGTGCCAGCTCACCACCAACAGCCATGAACACTGAAGCTTTCTTT. Its protein product is CASSPPTAMNTEAFF.

As for this clone: The junction departs from the called germline gene at one end, perhaps through a read error. CDR3: CASTEGPTSSCF. The CDR3, as DNA: TGTGCCAGCACCGAGGGACCGACTTCCTCGTGCTTC. The rearrangement joins TRBV6-1 to TRBJ2-7; D is tentatively TRBD1 or TRBD2 (5 bases each). Germline lookup yields CDR1 MNHNS and CDR2 SASEGT. CDR3 length: 12 amino acids.

The CDR3 DNA is TGTGCCAGCTCGCAGGGAGTGGGCTACGAGCAGTACTTC. Translated, it gives CASSQGVGYEQYF. J is TRBJ2-7 and V is TRBV18, with D perhaps TRBD1 or TRBD2 (5 bases each). CDR3 length: 13 amino acids. Germline lookup yields CDR1 KGHSH and CDR2 LQKENI. Trimming removed 6 bases at V and 3 bases at J, with 12 bases between.

This chain connects TRBV7-2 to TRBJ2-6, with 9 bases lining up with TRBD2. This CDR3 contains 18 residues. V trimming: 5 bases; J trimming: 0 bases; junction bases outside the gene matches: 8. CDR1 SGHTA and CDR2 FQGNSA come from the germline V gene. CDR3 DNA sequence: TGTGCCAGCAGCGCAACCCTAGCGGGAAGCTCTGGGGCCAACGTCCTGACTTTC. Its translation is CASSATLAGSSGANVLTF. The variable domain in full, completed from reference TRBV7-2 and TRBJ2-6, reads GAGVSQSPSNKVTEKGKDVELRCDPISGHTALYWYRQSLGQGLEFLIYFQGNSAPDKSGLPSDRFSAERTGGSVSTLTIQRTQQEDSAVYLCASSATLAGSSGANVLTFGAGSRLTVL.

In regard to this clone: Germline and junction disagree at one end, which may indicate a read error. The genes are TRBV10-3 and TRBJ1-4; 9 bases line up with TRBD1. The CDR3 has 15 amino acids. Germline lookup yields CDR1 ENHRY and CDR2 SYGVKD. The CDR3 loop reads CATGQGSVSNEKLFF. The CDR3, as DNA: TGCGCTACCGGACAGGGGAGTGTATCTAATGAAAAACTGTTTTTT.

The V call is TRBV6-5, the J call TRBJ2-7, with 8 bases matching TRBD2. The CDR3 consists of 15 residues. Germline CDR1 MNHEY, CDR2 SVGAGI. Germline trimming cut 2 bases from V and 7 bases from J; bases unmatched to any gene: 10. This CDR3 is CASSYDGLAGREQYF. The DNA of the CDR3 is TGTGCCAGCAGTTACGATGGACTAGCCGGCCGGGAGCAGTACTTC.

The chain combines TRBV18 with TRBJ1-2; a possible D gene is TRBD1 (6 bases). Trimming shortened V by 3 bases and J by 4 bases, and 12 bases separated the two germline ends. The CDR3 contains 14 residues. Germline V gives CDR1 KGHSH, CDR2 LQKENI. The DNA of the CDR3 is TGTGCCAGCTCACCCTCGACAGGCTCCTATGGCTACACCTTC. Translated: CASSPSTGSYGYTF.

The V gene is TRBV9, the J gene TRBJ1-1; D is ambiguous. Trimming pared 4 bases from V and 3 bases from J, leaving 10 bases between. The V gene's germline CDR1 is SGDLS and CDR2 YYNGEE. This CDR3 region has 13 residues. The CDR3 DNA follows: TGTGCCAGCAGCATCTCAGTCCACACTGAAGCTTTCTTT. This encodes CASSISVHTEAFF.

The chain couples TRBV14 to TRBJ1-4; perhaps TRBD1 as D (5 bases). Trimming removed 4 bases from V and 3 bases from J, with 12 bases in between. CDR3 size: 15 residues. The germline gives CDR1 SGHDN, CDR2 FVKESK. The CDR3: CASSRDGTANEKLFF. The CDR3 coding sequence is TGTGCCAGCAGCCGGGACGGAACTGCTAATGAAAAACTGTTTTTT.

This chain joins TRBV6-6 and TRBJ1-5, with 12 bases aligning to TRBD1. V shed 6 bases and J 6 bases; nucleotides not matched to a gene: 6. This CDR3 has 15 amino acids. CDR1 MNHNY and CDR2 SVGAGI come from the germline V gene (reference sequence). In nucleotides, the CDR3 is TGTGCCAGCAGCCGGGGACAGGGGGCTAGTCAGCCCCAGCATTTT. Its translation: CASSRGQGASQPQHF.

The table lists this clone with a few counts. Other DNA sequences in the same sample also yield this CDR3. The chain links TRBV5-1 to TRBJ2-3; D is undetermined. With 4 bases removed from V and 1 base from J, the gap between germline ends came to 1 base. CDR3 length equals 11 residues. Germline V gene data show CDR1 as SGHRS and CDR2 as YFSETQ. The CDR3 region is CASSRTDTQYF. As DNA, the CDR3 is TGCGCCAGCAGCCGCACAGATACGCAGTATTTT.

The chain has TRBV29-1 and TRBJ2-7; 11 bases line up with TRBD1. V was clipped by 6 bases and J by 5 bases; unmatched bases: 12. The CDR3 totals 15 residues. Germline values: CDR1 SQVTM, CDR2 ANQGSEA. In nucleotides, the CDR3 is TGCAGCGTCAGACCCGGGACAGGGGGTAGCGACGAGCAGTACTTC. This codes for CSVRPGTGGSDEQYF.

V and J are TRBV4-1 and TRBJ1-5, with 9 nucleotides matching TRBD1. V lost 2 bases and J lost 3; bases outside the gene matches: 11. This CDR3 region has 18 residues. CDR1 and CDR2 from the germline V gene are MGHRA and YSYEKL. The CDR3 nucleotides read TGCGCCAGCAGCCAACTAATTCCGGGACAGGGTATCAATCAGCCCCAGCATTTT. It translates to CASSQLIPGQGINQPQHF.

The rearrangement links TRBV18 to TRBJ1-2, with 7 positions matching TRBD1. The CDR3 contains 15 residues. The V and J ends lost 6 bases and 1 base, in that order; junction bases with no gene match: 8. The germline gives CDR1 KGHSH, CDR2 LQKENI. The CDR3 DNA follows: TGTGCCAGCTCTCCAACAGGGGTGGATAACTATGGCTACACCTTC. Protein sequence: CASSPTGVDNYGYTF.

This rearrangement joins TRBV29-1 to TRBJ2-4; no clear D. CDR1 SQVTM and CDR2 ANQGSEA come from the germline V gene. The CDR3 totals 11 residues. Trimming removed 1 base at V and 9 bases at J, with 7 bases between. CDR3 bases: TGCAGCGTTGAAGTGGGTAGCATTCAGTACTTC. Its protein is CSVEVGSIQYF.